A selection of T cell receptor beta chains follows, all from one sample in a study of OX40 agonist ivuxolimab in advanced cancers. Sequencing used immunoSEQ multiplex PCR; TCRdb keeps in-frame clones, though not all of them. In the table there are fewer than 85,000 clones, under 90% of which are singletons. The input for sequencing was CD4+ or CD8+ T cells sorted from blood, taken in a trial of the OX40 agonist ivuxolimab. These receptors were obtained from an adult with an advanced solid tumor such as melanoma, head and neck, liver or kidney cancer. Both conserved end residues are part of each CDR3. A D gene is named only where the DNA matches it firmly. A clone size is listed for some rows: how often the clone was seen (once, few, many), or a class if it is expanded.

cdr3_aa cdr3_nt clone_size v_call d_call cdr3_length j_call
CASSPSGWRPSSTDTQYF TGTGCCAGCAGTCCTTCAGGTTGGCGTCCCTCGAGCACAGATACGCAGTATTTT - TRBV28 - 18 TRBJ2-3
CASSLAGTANEKLFF TGCGCCAGCAGCTTGGCCGGGACAGCGAATGAAAAACTGTTTTTT once TRBV5-1 TRBD1 15 TRBJ1-4
CASSRGGLWSSSTDTQYF TGTGCCAGTAGTAGGGGGGGTCTTTGGAGTTCTAGCACAGATACGCAGTATTTT - TRBV19 TRBD2 18 TRBJ2-3
CASRFGQVYGYTF TGTGCCAGTCGCTTCGGGCAGGTGTATGGCTACACCTTC - TRBV19 - 13 TRBJ1-2
CASSFLGPYEQYF TGTGCCAGCAGCTTCCTGGGCCCCTACGAGCAGTACTTC - TRBV7-3 - 13 TRBJ2-7
CASSTGTGGKQFF TGTGCCAGCAGTACCGGGACAGGGGGCAAGCAGTTCTTC - TRBV6-6 TRBD1 13 TRBJ2-1
CASSLSGGSGGTYEQYF TGTGCCAGCAGTTTATCGGGAGGTAGTGGCGGAACCTACGAGCAGTACTTC once TRBV27 - 17 TRBJ2-7
CATSRASTDTQYF TGTGCCACCAGCAGAGCTAGTACAGATACGCAGTATTTT - TRBV15 - 13 TRBJ2-3
CASSAPGLGTDTQYF TGTGCCAGCAGCGCACCGGGTCTAGGCACAGATACGCAGTATTTT - TRBV7-2 - 15 TRBJ2-3
CASSLQGLEAFF TGCGCCAGCAGCTTACAGGGGCTTGAAGCTTTCTTT - TRBV5-1 TRBD1 12 TRBJ1-1
CASSQIKATQETQYF TGCGCCAGCAGCCAAATAAAGGCAACCCAAGAGACCCAGTACTTC - TRBV4-3 - 15 TRBJ2-5
CAIRPDRDNSPLHF TGTGCCATCAGACCAGACAGGGATAATTCACCCCTCCACTTT - TRBV10-3 TRBD1 14 TRBJ1-6
CASSRDRDSPLHF TGTGCCAGCAGCCGGGACAGGGATTCACCCCTCCACTTT - TRBV7-9 TRBD1 13 TRBJ1-6
CSVGEGVNTEAFF TGCAGCGTTGGGGAAGGGGTTAACACTGAAGCTTTCTTT - TRBV29-1 - 13 TRBJ1-1
CASSLAGARGGGDEQFF TGTGCCAGCAGCTTGGCGGGGGCGCGAGGGGGCGGTGATGAGCAGTTCTTC - TRBV5-4 - 17 TRBJ2-1
CASSVVPGAEQYF TGTGCCAGCAGCGTAGTCCCGGGGGCCGAGCAGTACTTC - TRBV9 - 13 TRBJ2-7
CASSRGTSGETQYF TGTGCCAGTAGTAGGGGGACTAGCGGAGAGACCCAGTACTTC - TRBV19 TRBD2 14 TRBJ2-5
CATSRGQGSVTGELFF TGTGCCACCAGCAGGGGACAGGGGTCGGTGACCGGGGAGCTGTTTTTT - TRBV15 TRBD1 16 TRBJ2-2
CASRRVFTDTQYF TGTGCCAGCAGGCGAGTCTTCACAGATACGCAGTATTTT - TRBV6-5 - 13 TRBJ2-3
CAGSVWGTGEQYF TGTGCCGGAAGCGTTTGGGGGACGGGCGAGCAGTACTTC - TRBV6-1 - 13 TRBJ2-7
CATDSGDTQYF TGTGCCACCGACAGCGGAGATACGCAGTATTTT - TRBV15 - 11 TRBJ2-3
CSAKKDYEQYF TGCAGTGCTAAGAAGGACTACGAGCAGTACTTC - TRBV20-1 - 11 TRBJ2-7
CASSPQWASGYNEQFF TGTGCCAGCAGCCCCCAGTGGGCTAGCGGGTACAATGAGCAGTTCTTC - TRBV7-9 TRBD2 16 TRBJ2-1
CASSEAGTAPTRQYF TGTGCCAGCAGTGAAGCCGGGACAGCTCCTACGAGGCAGTACTTC - TRBV6-1 TRBD1 15 TRBJ2-7
CASSLGTYGYTF TGTGCCAGCAGCTTAGGGACCTATGGCTACACCTTC - TRBV7-2 - 12 TRBJ1-2
CASSLSGSTPTYEQYF TGTGCCAGCAGTCTTTCCGGGAGTACACCCACCTACGAGCAGTACTTC - TRBV4-2 - 16 TRBJ2-7
CASSYTGQPSFYEQYF TGTGCCAGCAGTTACACGGGACAGCCAAGTTTCTACGAGCAGTACTTC - TRBV6-5 TRBD1 16 TRBJ2-7
CASSLGAGGAHYGYTF TGTGCCAGCAGTTTAGGGGCAGGGGGGGCTCACTATGGCTACACCTTC - TRBV28 TRBD1 16 TRBJ1-2
CASSEGTGVNEQYF TGCGCCAGCAGCGAGGGGACAGGTGTAAACGAGCAGTACTTC - TRBV5-1 TRBD1 14 TRBJ2-7
CATSRGGGGWAEGNTDTQYF TGTGCCACCAGCAGAGGAGGCGGGGGTTGGGCCGAAGGTAACACAGATACGCAGTATTTT - TRBV15 TRBD2 20 TRBJ2-3
CASSSGQGRGSYNEQFF TGTGCCAGCAGTTCCGGACAGGGCAGGGGTTCCTACAATGAGCAGTTCTTC - TRBV28 TRBD1 17 TRBJ2-1
CASSLTSGLNTGELFF TGTGCCAGCAGCTTGACTAGCGGACTGAACACCGGGGAGCTGTTTTTT - TRBV5-5 TRBD2 16 TRBJ2-2
CASWDRAAAGTEAFF TGTGCCAGTTGGGACAGGGCAGCAGCCGGCACTGAAGCTTTCTTT - TRBV19 TRBD1 15 TRBJ1-1
CASSFVADIRTQYF TGCGCCAGCAGCTTTGTGGCGGACATTAGGACCCAGTACTTC - TRBV5-1 - 14 TRBJ2-5
CASGPNRFSNQPQHF TGTGCCAGCGGGCCGAACAGGTTTAGCAATCAGCCCCAGCATTTT - TRBV2 - 15 TRBJ1-5
CASSIDGGLARETQYF TGTGCCAGTAGTATAGACGGGGGACTAGCGAGGGAGACCCAGTACTTC - TRBV19 TRBD2 16 TRBJ2-5
CASRQVSGANVLTF TGTGCCAGTCGACAGGTCTCTGGGGCCAACGTCCTGACTTTC - TRBV19 - 14 TRBJ2-6
CASSYEVVTSGGAVGNEQFF TGTGCCAGCAGTTACGAGGTCGTAACTAGCGGGGGGGCCGTGGGCAATGAGCAGTTCTTC - TRBV27 TRBD2 20 TRBJ2-1
CASSLTPTGVSSDTQYF TGTGCCAGCAGTTTAACCCCGACAGGGGTGTCATCAGATACGCAGTATTTT - TRBV28 TRBD1 17 TRBJ2-3
CASSLVPGGGMDEQFF TGTGCCAGCAGCTTAGTCCCCGGGGGAGGTATGGATGAGCAGTTCTTC - TRBV7-2 - 16 TRBJ2-1
CASSTQLAGGSEQYF TGTGCCAGCAGCACCCAACTAGCGGGAGGATCCGAGCAGTACTTC - TRBV5-4 TRBD2 15 TRBJ2-7